This T cell receptor (beta chain) was documented in a study of blood T cells in healthy people across ages. Study overall: Template switching captured about one barcoded beta molecule per two T cells. General study findings and limits: No conclusive comparison of naive versus antigen-experienced cells was possible with unsorted PBMCs.

Ranging in age from roughly 6 to 100, the donors were healthy Caucasian individuals from Russia. Deletions cut 8 bases from V and 2 bases from J, with 11 bases between. This CDR3 comprises 13 residues. Germline V CDR1 and CDR2: MNHEY, SMNVEV (reference sequence). With regard to this clonotype: Its antigen is as yet unknown.

For the second PCR, which ran for about 7 to 12 cycles, a sample-barcoded 5' primer and a J-beta primer mix were used. MiXCR was run by TCRdb on the 5' RACE reads, yielding one entry per CDR3 protein. In the table there are some 690,000 distinct CDR3 sequences, about 20% of which are singletons. The sample taken for sequencing was blood. The chain links TRBV27 to TRBJ2-3, with D possibly matching TRBD2 (6 bases). The receptor was derived from a man in his 70s in good health. The CDR3 here is CASARGSTDTQYF. CDR3 bases: TGTGCCAGCGCGCGGGGTTCCACAGATACGCAGTATTTT.